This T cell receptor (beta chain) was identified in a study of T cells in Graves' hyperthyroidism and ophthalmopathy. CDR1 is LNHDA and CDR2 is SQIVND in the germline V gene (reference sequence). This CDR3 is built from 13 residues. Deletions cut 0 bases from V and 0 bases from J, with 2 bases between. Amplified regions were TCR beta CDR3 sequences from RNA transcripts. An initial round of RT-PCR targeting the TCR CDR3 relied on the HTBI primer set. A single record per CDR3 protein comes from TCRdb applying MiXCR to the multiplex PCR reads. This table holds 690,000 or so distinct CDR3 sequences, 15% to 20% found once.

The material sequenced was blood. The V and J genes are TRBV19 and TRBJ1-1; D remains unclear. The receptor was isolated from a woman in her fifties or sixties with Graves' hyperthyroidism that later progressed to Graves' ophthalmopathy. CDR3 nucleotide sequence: TGTGCCAGTAGTATAGAGATGAACACTGAAGCTTTCTTT. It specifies CASSIEMNTEAFF.